The 26 T cell receptor beta chains reported below all come from one sample, sequenced in a study of blood T cell repertoires in COVID-19. Sequencing used immunoSEQ multiplex PCR; TCRdb keeps in-frame clones, though not all of them. The data hold tens of thousands of clones, with less than 95% observed a single time. The sequenced sample consisted of peripheral blood. The receptors derive from a human donor with active COVID-19. The donor label of this sample is uncertain.

The chain is built from TRBV15 and TRBJ1-4, with D maybe TRBD1 (5 bases). The CDR3 consists of 15 residues. Germline loops: CDR1 LNHNV, CDR2 YYDKDF (reference sequence). Trimming removed 3 bases at V and 6 bases at J, with 14 bases between. CDR3 residues: CATSRGQGGDEKLFF. The CDR3 DNA follows: TGTGCCACCAGCAGGGGGCAGGGCGGTGATGAAAAACTGTTTTTT.

This chain uses TRBV10-2 with TRBJ1-5; 7 bases are a match to TRBD1. This CDR3 region has 15 residues. V shed 0 bases and J 7 bases; nucleotides not matched to a gene: 6. Germline CDR1 and CDR2: WSHSY and SAAADI. CDR3 residues: CASSESDRVEQPQHF. DNA for the CDR3: TGCGCCAGCAGTGAGTCCGACAGGGTAGAGCAGCCCCAGCATTTT.

V gene TRBV27 combines with J gene TRBJ2-1; 13 bases match TRBD2. From germline, CDR1 is MNHEY and CDR2 SMNVEV (reference sequence). CDR3 size: 15 residues. V was clipped by 5 bases and J by 8 bases; unmatched bases: 6. CDR3 nucleotides: TGTGCCAGCAGTGCCGGGACTAGCGGGGCCTATGAGCAGTTCTTC. Its protein is CASSAGTSGAYEQFF.

The gene calls are TRBV6-5 and TRBJ2-1; D is uncertain. CDR1 and CDR2 (germline): MNHEY, SVGAGI. This CDR3 region has 11 residues. V lost 5 bases and J 5 bases, leaving 4 bases between the germline ends. The CDR3 loop is CASSRDNEQFF. The CDR3 bases are TGTGCCAGCAGTCGTGACAATGAGCAGTTCTTC.

The CDR3 is CASSLQGPTYEQYF. CDR3 sequence (DNA): TGTGCCAGCAGTTTACAGGGGCCCACCTACGAGCAGTACTTC. The V call is TRBV28, the J call TRBJ2-7; D is perhaps TRBD1 (6 bases). The V and J ends lost 2 bases and 2 bases respectively, with 10 bases between them. Looked up from germline, CDR1 is MDHEN and CDR2 is SYDVKM. The CDR3 loop spans 14 amino acids.

The chain couples TRBV2 to TRBJ2-1; the D gene is possibly TRBD2 (6 bases). The CDR3 is 16 amino acids. Trimming took 6 bases from V and 7 from J, leaving 22 bases between them. The germline gives CDR1 SNHLY, CDR2 FYNNEI. The CDR3 DNA sequence: TGTGCCAGCAGGGAAACTGCTCGGGTGGGGAGGAATGAGCAGTTCTTC. This gives the protein CASRETARVGRNEQFF.

V usage is TRBV28 and J usage is TRBJ2-1; the D gene is possibly TRBD1 (5 bases). The CDR3 consists of 13 residues. The V and J ends lost 4 bases and 9 bases respectively, with 13 bases between them. CDR1 and CDR2 (germline): MDHEN, SYDVKM. CDR3 sequence: CASSSSGLGEQFF. The CDR3, as DNA: TGTGCCAGCAGTTCTTCAGGGTTGGGTGAGCAGTTCTTC.

The chain links TRBV28 to TRBJ1-2, with D uncertain. CDR1 is MDHEN and CDR2 is SYDVKM in the germline V gene. The CDR3 is 12 residues long. With 5 bases removed from V and 5 bases from J, the gap between germline ends came to 9 bases. The CDR3 DNA sequence: TGTGCCAGCAGTGCGTTAGTTTATGGCTACACCTTC. Protein product: CASSALVYGYTF.

The V call is TRBV6-6, the J call TRBJ2-3; a weak D match, TRBD1 (6 bases). This CDR3 has 14 residues. Germline assignment: CDR1 MNHNY and CDR2 SVGAGI (reference sequence). The ends were cut back, 6 bases at V and 10 bases at J, with 20 bases in the middle. The DNA of the CDR3 is TGTGCCAGCAGACCCAGGGGAGAGGTAGTGTCGCAGTATTTT. Translated, it gives CASRPRGEVVSQYF.

The V and J genes are TRBV3-1 (or the pseudogene TRBV3-2) and TRBJ2-5, with TRBD2 matching over 7 bases. CDR3 length equals 16 residues. V lost 1 base and J lost 2; bases outside the gene matches: 7. The germline V gene encodes CDR1 LGHDT and CDR2 YNNKEL (reference sequence). CDR3 region: CASSQGGRAGQETQYF. The DNA for the CDR3 is TGTGCCAGCAGCCAAGGGGGACGAGCGGGGCAAGAGACCCAGTACTTC.

The rearrangement links TRBV29-1 to TRBJ2-3; TRBD1 matches at 8 bases. The CDR3 is made up of 16 amino acids. Germline V gene lookup returns CDR1 SQVTM and CDR2 ANQGSEA. Germline trimming cut 1 base from V and 2 bases from J; bases unmatched to any gene: 8. CDR3 loop: CSVEGSTGGHTDTQYF. The CDR3, as DNA: TGCAGCGTTGAAGGTTCAACAGGGGGGCACACAGATACGCAGTATTTT.

This chain connects TRBV7-9 to TRBJ2-2; 7 nucleotides line up with TRBD1. V gave up 2 bases and J gave up 3 bases; unmatched junction bases: 3. The CDR3 has 15 residues. CDR1 is SEHNR and CDR2 is FQNEAQ in the germline V gene (reference sequence). The CDR3 spells CASSLNRGYTGELFF. The DNA of the CDR3 is TGTGCCAGCAGCTTAAACAGGGGATACACCGGGGAGCTGTTTTTT.

This rearrangement joins TRBV19 to TRBJ2-7; tentative D call: TRBD1 (6 bases). The CDR3 has 16 residues. V dropped 3 bases and J dropped 5 bases, with 20 bases sitting between them. Germline V CDR1 and CDR2: LNHDA, SQIVND (reference sequence). The CDR3 sequence: CASSIGGPGAVNEQYF. The CDR3 nucleotides read TGTGCCAGTAGTATCGGCGGGCCAGGGGCTGTGAACGAGCAGTACTTC.

The CDR3 nucleotides are TGTGCCAGCAGTGAAGCATCAGTCAACACTGAAGCTTTCTTT. This translates into CASSEASVNTEAFF. The chain uses TRBV2 and TRBJ1-1, with D hard to call. V was trimmed by 0 bases and J by 2 bases, leaving 7 bases between them. The CDR3 totals 14 residues. CDR1 is SNHLY and CDR2 is FYNNEI in the germline V gene.

This chain uses TRBV28 with TRBJ2-3; 7 bases agree with TRBD2. Trimming removed 6 bases from V and 2 bases from J; junction bases left unmatched: 11. Germline values: CDR1 MDHEN, CDR2 SYDVKM. The CDR3 contains 16 residues. The DNA of the CDR3 is TGTGCCAGCAGCCCCTGGCTAGCGGCGTACACAGATACGCAGTATTTT. Translating it yields CASSPWLAAYTDTQYF.

The V call is TRBV6-5, the J call TRBJ2-7; 9 bases line up with TRBD1. The CDR3 length is 14 residues. The ends lost 6 bases at V and 2 bases at J; junction bases unmatched: 5. CDR1 is MNHEY, CDR2 SVGAGI, per germline. CDR3 nucleotide sequence: TGTGCCAGCAGACCCGGGACAGGGCCCTACGAGCAGTACTTC. Residues: CASRPGTGPYEQYF.

The chain has TRBV5-6 and TRBJ1-2; the match to TRBD1 covers 8 bases. J was trimmed by 2 bases and V by 3 bases; bases with no gene match: 3. CDR1 is SGHDT and CDR2 is YYEEEE in the germline V gene. The CDR3 covers 14 residues. The CDR3 DNA is TGTGCCAGCAGCTATGGACAGGGCAACTATGGCTACACCTTC. Translated, it gives CASSYGQGNYGYTF. Supplemented by reference TRBV5-6 and TRBJ1-2, the full variable domain reads DAGVTQSPTHLIKTRGQQVTLRCSPKSGHDTVSWYQQALGQGPQFIFQYYEEEERQRGNFPDRFSGHQFPNYSSELNVNALLLGDSALYLCASSYGQGNYGYTFGSGTRLTVV.

This clone has only one observation. The V and J genes are TRBV5-6 and TRBJ2-1, with 10 bases fitting TRBD1. With 5 bases clipped from V and 7 bases from J, the junction kept 6 bases outside the gene matches. The CDR3 loop spans 14 amino acids. CDR1 SGHDT and CDR2 YYEEEE come from the germline V gene. The CDR3 here is CASRLTGGENEQFF. CDR3 nucleotide sequence: TGTGCCAGCAGGCTGACAGGGGGCGAGAATGAGCAGTTCTTC.

The rearrangement joins TRBV4-1 to TRBJ2-3; a possible D gene is TRBD2 (6 bases). V lost 1 base, J lost 5 bases, and 16 bases lay in between. The CDR3 has 16 residues. Germline V CDR1 and CDR2: MGHRA, YSYEKL. The CDR3 protein is CASSQVWFGGRDTQYF. The CDR3 nucleotides read TGCGCCAGCAGCCAAGTTTGGTTTGGAGGGCGAGATACGCAGTATTTT.

The chain links TRBV6-5 to TRBJ2-3; 9 bases are a match to TRBD2. The CDR3 has 15 residues. Germline values: CDR1 MNHEY, CDR2 SVGAGI. J was trimmed by 5 bases and V by 6 bases; bases with no gene match: 9. The CDR3 is CASRSRGGEGDTQYF. CDR3 DNA sequence: TGTGCCAGCAGATCGCGGGGGGGCGAGGGAGATACGCAGTATTTT.

This rearrangement joins TRBV9 to TRBJ2-5; 7 bases align to TRBD1. CDR3 size: 14 residues. Trimming took 0 bases from V and 7 from J; bases not matched to a gene: 6. Germline lookup yields CDR1 SGDLS and CDR2 YYNGEE. The CDR3 is CASSVGGQPWTQYF. CDR3 DNA: TGTGCCAGCAGCGTAGGGGGACAGCCCTGGACCCAGTACTTC.

This sequence joins TRBV14 and TRBJ1-1, with D perhaps TRBD1 (5 bases). CDR3 length: 15 residues. Germline CDR1 reads SGHDN; CDR2 reads FVKESK. V lost 4 bases and J lost 1, with 13 bases in between. CDR3 DNA: TGTGCCAGCAGCCCCATTGCGGGGGGGAACACTGAAGCTTTCTTT. Protein: CASSPIAGGNTEAFF.

The rearrangement links TRBV6-4 to TRBJ2-6, with TRBD2 identical over 8 bases. J lost 2 bases, V lost 5 bases, and 2 bases had no gene match. The CDR3 runs to 15 residues. Germline V gene lookup returns CDR1 MRHNA and CDR2 SNTAGT. The DNA for the CDR3 is TGTGCCAGCAGTCCCGGGGGGGCTGGGGCCAACGTCCTGACTTTC. Translated: CASSPGGAGANVLTF.

V is TRBV9 and J is TRBJ2-3, with D possibly TRBD1 on 5 matching bases. Trimming left V 0 bases short and J 6 bases short, with 14 bases between. The CDR3 extends over 15 amino acids. Germline V gives CDR1 SGDLS, CDR2 YYNGEE. CDR3 sequence (DNA): TGTGCCAGCAGCGTAGCGGCAGGGCCCGGGGATACGCAGTATTTT. Amino acids: CASSVAAGPGDTQYF.

The genes are TRBV6-5 and TRBJ2-1; 9 nucleotides match TRBD1. J lost 0 bases, V lost 7 bases, and 4 bases had no gene match. Germline V CDR1 and CDR2: MNHEY, SVGAGI. The CDR3 is 15 residues long. The CDR3 protein is CASTGGQGSYNEQFF. The CDR3 nucleotides read TGTGCCAGCACCGGGGGACAGGGCTCCTACAATGAGCAGTTCTTC.

This clone was observed at least ten times. The chain has TRBV4-3 and TRBJ2-6; D possibly corresponds to TRBD2 (6 bases). The germline V and J ends were trimmed by 0 bases and 1 base, with 7 bases remaining between them. This CDR3 contains 16 residues. Germline CDR1 LGHNA, CDR2 YSLEER. The CDR3 region is CASSQDAGSGANVLTF. DNA for the CDR3: TGCGCCAGCAGCCAAGACGCGGGGTCTGGGGCCAACGTCCTGACTTTC.